These T cell receptor beta chains were read from a single sample in a study of neoadjuvant anti-PD-1 for oral cavity cancer. TCRdb's copy holds only in-frame clones and misses some; the assay was immunoSEQ multiplex PCR. The sample contains tens of thousands of clones, around four fifths of which appear only once. This specimen consisted of PBMCs, obtained before nivolumab (anti-PD-1) treatment. Every receptor here comes from a person aged 35-79 years with oral cavity squamous cell carcinoma. Both conserved end residues are part of each CDR3. A D gene is named only where the DNA matches it firmly. Clone size is not always given. Where it is, it says once, few, many or a class for expanded clones.

D gene: NA
J gene: TRBJ1-1
clone size: NA
V gene: TRBV5-4
CDR3 DNA: TGTGCCAGCAGCCCTGTGGACAATGAAGCTTTCTTT
CDR3 protein: CASSPVDNEAFF

D gene: TRBD2
J gene: TRBJ2-1
clone size: NA
V gene: TRBV5-1
CDR3 DNA: TGCGCCAGCACCCCGGGACTAGCTCGGGTACGTGAGCAGTTCTTC
CDR3 protein: CASTPGLARVREQFF

D gene: NA
J gene: TRBJ2-2
clone size: NA
V gene: TRBV2
CDR3 DNA: TGTGCCAGCAAGATCAGGGCTGCGAACACCGGGGAGCTGTTTTTT
CDR3 protein: CASKIRAANTGELFF

D gene: TRBD1
J gene: TRBJ2-2
clone size: NA
V gene: TRBV5-1
CDR3 DNA: TGCGCCAGCAGCTACCGGACAGGGGACACCGGGGAGCTGTTTTTT
CDR3 protein: CASSYRTGDTGELFF

D gene: NA
J gene: TRBJ1-3
clone size: NA
V gene: TRBV2
CDR3 DNA: TGTGCCAGCAGTGAAGAGTATGGGTCTGGAAACACCATATATTTT
CDR3 protein: CASSEEYGSGNTIYF

D gene: NA
J gene: TRBJ2-1
clone size: NA
V gene: TRBV7-3
CDR3 DNA: TGTGCCAGCAGCTTAAACTCTCTAGCCACCTACAATGAGCAGTTCTTC
CDR3 protein: CASSLNSLATYNEQFF

D gene: NA
J gene: TRBJ2-2
clone size: NA
V gene: TRBV6-4
CDR3 DNA: TGTGCCAGCAGTCGGCAGGCGAACACCGGGGAGCTGTTTTTT
CDR3 protein: CASSRQANTGELFF

D gene: TRBD2
J gene: TRBJ2-7
clone size: once
V gene: TRBV5-6
CDR3 DNA: TGTGCCAGCAGGGCGGGGGGGCTTCTTACCTACGAGCAGTACTTC
CDR3 protein: CASRAGGLLTYEQYF

D gene: NA
J gene: TRBJ1-6
clone size: NA
V gene: TRBV7-2
CDR3 DNA: TGTGCCAGCAGCCCGGACTGGGATTCACCCCTCCACTTT
CDR3 protein: CASSPDWDSPLHF

D gene: TRBD2
J gene: TRBJ2-3
clone size: NA
V gene: TRBV27
CDR3 DNA: TGTGCCAGCTCCTGGGGGGGTAGCACAGATACGCAGTATTTT
CDR3 protein: CASSWGGSTDTQYF

D gene: NA
J gene: TRBJ2-1
clone size: NA
V gene: TRBV4-2
CDR3 DNA: TGTGCCAGCAGCCAAATGGAGGTTGGGGGGAATGAGCAGTTCTTC
CDR3 protein: CASSQMEVGGNEQFF

D gene: NA
J gene: TRBJ1-2
clone size: NA
V gene: TRBV28
CDR3 DNA: TGTGCCAGCAGCCCCGGGGTGATACGGGGAGATGGCTACACCTTC
CDR3 protein: CASSPGVIRGDGYTF

D gene: NA
J gene: TRBJ1-1
clone size: NA
V gene: TRBV2
CDR3 DNA: TGTGCCAGCAGTGGGATAAACACTGAAGCTTTCTTT
CDR3 protein: CASSGINTEAFF

D gene: NA
J gene: TRBJ1-4
clone size: once
V gene: TRBV6-1
CDR3 DNA: TGTGCCAGCATTCCCTCGCGCTACACTAATGAAAAACTGTTTTTT
CDR3 protein: CASIPSRYTNEKLFF

D gene: TRBD2
J gene: TRBJ2-5
clone size: NA
V gene: TRBV5-1
CDR3 DNA: TGCGCCAGCAGCTCATTGAGCGGGGTCCAAGAGACCCAGTACTTC
CDR3 protein: CASSSLSGVQETQYF

D gene: NA
J gene: TRBJ1-2
clone size: NA
V gene: TRBV29-1
CDR3 DNA: TGCAGCGTGTGGCTTCGTATGGTAGATGGCTACACCTTC
CDR3 protein: CSVWLRMVDGYTF

D gene: TRBD2
J gene: TRBJ2-2
clone size: few
V gene: TRBV14
CDR3 DNA: TGTGCCAGCAGCCCCGCCGGGGGGATGGACGGGGAGCTGTTTTTT
CDR3 protein: CASSPAGGMDGELFF

D gene: TRBD1
J gene: TRBJ1-6
clone size: few
V gene: TRBV5-1
CDR3 DNA: TGCGCCAGCAGCTTCGGACAGGGAGTCAATTCACCCCTCCACTTT
CDR3 protein: CASSFGQGVNSPLHF

D gene: NA
J gene: TRBJ2-1
clone size: NA
V gene: TRBV18
CDR3 DNA: TGTGCCAGCTCAGGGGTTCAGGAAGAGCAGTTCTTC
CDR3 protein: CASSGVQEEQFF

D gene: NA
J gene: TRBJ2-7
clone size: NA
V gene: TRBV5-7
CDR3 DNA: TGTGCCAGCAGCTTGGAAGCAGGGCCAACCTACGAGCAGTACTTC
CDR3 protein: CASSLEAGPTYEQYF

D gene: NA
J gene: TRBJ2-1
clone size: NA
V gene: TRBV7-2
CDR3 DNA: TGTGCCAGCAGCTTAGCGCTAACGGGAGCAACCTACAATGAGCAGTTCTTC
CDR3 protein: CASSLALTGATYNEQFF

D gene: TRBD2
J gene: TRBJ2-5
clone size: NA
V gene: TRBV19
CDR3 DNA: TGTGCCAGTAGACTCGCTCCGGGGGGGCAGGAGACCCAGTACTTC
CDR3 protein: CASRLAPGGQETQYF